This section outlines one T cell receptor beta chain sequence together with its context. Antigen unknown. The source of the sample is a study of cytomegalovirus exposure and HLA in healthy donors. The PCR contained 60 Vbeta and 13 Jbeta primers. Sequencing was performed with immunoSEQ multiplex PCR; in TCRdb, only in-frame clones are kept and a portion is missing. The data show about 120,000 clones, around 73% seen once. Germline-derived CDR1 and CDR2 are MDHEN and SYDVKM. Trimming pared 2 bases from V and 7 bases from J, leaving 24 bases between. The CDR3 is made up of 18 amino acids. Findings of the study overall: Later on, an analysis tied roughly 17,000 TCR beta sequences to HLA alleles at 0.05 false discovery rate. In a later analysis, compared with equally common non-associated chains, HLA-associated beta chains were more expanded. A few CMV-associated chains proved CMV antigen-specific in vitro. In an earlier analysis, about 90% or about 30%: the productive usage of most TCR beta V segments.

Sequencing input: PBMCs. This clonotype was obtained from a female donor in good health and CMV-seronegative. This chain uses TRBV28 with TRBJ2-1, with a possible D match to TRBD2 (6 bases). CDR3 nucleotides: TGTGCCAGCAGTTTAGGGACGCAGTTGCGGGACCTTAGAAATGAGCAGTTCTTC. It is translated as CASSLGTQLRDLRNEQFF.